A single TCR beta chain is shown here with its context. The sample comes from a study of technical replicates of blood from a handful of donors. Germline CDR1 is SGHRS and CDR2 is YFSETQ. The V gene end was trimmed by 7 bases and the J gene end by 7 bases; junction bases not matched to a gene: 4. This CDR3 is 12 amino acids long. Assay: immunoSEQ multiplex PCR; the TCRdb copy retains only in-frame clones and omits some. The table has approximately 70,000 clones, roughly 91% seen once. Sequencing was done on a sample of T cells isolated from PBMCs. The clonotype comes from a human donor in good health. Some clones in this sample may be carry-over from other donors' samples. V gene TRBV5-1 combines with J gene TRBJ2-1; TRBD1 aligns across 8 bases. CDR3 residues: CASGQGANEQFF. CDR3 sequence (DNA): TGCGCCAGCGGGCAGGGGGCGAATGAGCAGTTCTTC. Together with reference TRBV5-1 and TRBJ2-1, the CDR3 gives the full variable domain: KAGVTQTPRYLIKTRGQQVTLSCSPISGHRSVSWYQQTPGQGLQFLFEYFSETQRNKGNFPGRFSGRQFSNSRSEMNVSTLELGDSALYLCASGQGANEQFFGPGTRLTVL.